The 27 T cell receptor beta chains given below trace back to one sample, sequenced in a study of blood T cell repertoires in COVID-19. Here immunoSEQ multiplex PCR was the method, and the copy in TCRdb shows in-frame clones only, minus some. The data contain around 67,000 clones, roughly 82% of them seen just once; the ten biggest clones take up more than 15%. Sequenced sample: peripheral blood. The receptor set was obtained from a man aged 80 or over with active COVID-19.

The J gene is TRBJ2-1, the V gene TRBV9; 8 nucleotides match TRBD2. CDR1 is SGDLS and CDR2 is YYNGEE in the germline V gene. This CDR3 has 16 residues. The V and J ends lost 1 base and 2 bases, in that order; junction bases with no gene match: 5. CDR3: CASSVFSGGTYNEQFF. In DNA, the CDR3 is TGTGCCAGCAGCGTATTCTCGGGAGGGACCTACAATGAGCAGTTCTTC.

J is TRBJ2-3 and V is TRBV7-2, with a possible D match to TRBD1 (5 bases). The V and J ends lost 5 bases and 4 bases respectively, with 10 bases between them. CDR1 and CDR2 from the germline V gene are SGHTA and FQGNSA. CDR3 length: 13 residues. CDR3 protein: CASSIKGSDTQYF. CDR3 bases: TGTGCCAGCAGCATCAAGGGGTCAGATACGCAGTATTTT.

This chain uses TRBV5-8 with TRBJ1-5; perhaps TRBD1 as D (5 bases). CDR1 and CDR2 from the germline V gene are SGHTS and YDEGEE. V dropped 5 bases and J dropped 3 bases, with 12 bases sitting between them. The CDR3 is made up of 14 amino acids. In DNA, the CDR3 is TGTGCCAGCAGATTCAGACAGACCAATCAGCCCCAGCATTTT. Translating gives CASRFRQTNQPQHF.

The chain joins TRBV6-2 or TRBV6-3 to TRBJ1-5; a possible D gene is TRBD1 (6 bases). Trimming took off 3 bases at V and 7 bases at J, with 13 bases between the two ends. CDR1 and CDR2 (germline): MNHEY, SVGEGT. The CDR3 has 14 residues. The CDR3 sequence: CASSYGGAGQPQHF. CDR3 sequence (DNA): TGTGCCAGCAGTTATGGGGGCGCAGGGCAGCCCCAGCATTTT.

The rearrangement uses TRBV9 and TRBJ2-2; 7 positions agree with TRBD1. CDR1 and CDR2 (germline): SGDLS, YYNGEE. The J segment lost 4 bases and the V segment lost 3 bases, leaving 9 bases of the junction unmatched. The CDR3 extends over 16 amino acids. In nucleotides, the CDR3 is TGTGCCAGCAGCGCCACAATGAGGGGGCGCACCGGGGAGCTGTTTTTT. Its protein product is CASSATMRGRTGELFF.

The chain joins TRBV7-2 to TRBJ1-3; the D gene is possibly TRBD1 (6 bases). Trimming took off 5 bases at V and 0 bases at J, with 11 bases between the two ends. CDR3 length equals 15 residues. Germline assignment: CDR1 SGHTA and CDR2 FQGNSA. Written as DNA, the CDR3 is TGTGCCAGCAGCCAGGGGACGGCCTCTGGAAACACCATATATTTT. This encodes CASSQGTASGNTIYF.

The rearrangement uses TRBV28 and TRBJ2-4; 12 bases align to TRBD1. The ends lost 1 base at V and 6 bases at J; junction bases unmatched: 4. CDR1 is MDHEN and CDR2 is SYDVKM in the germline V gene. CDR3 size: 16 residues. The CDR3 sequence is CASSLSGTGGLNIQYF. For the CDR3, the DNA is TGTGCCAGCAGTTTATCTGGGACAGGGGGCTTAAACATTCAGTACTTC.

This chain connects TRBV24-1 to TRBJ2-4; TRBD2 aligns across 9 bases. After removal of 4 bases from V and 3 bases from J, the junction contained 6 bases not matched to a gene. Germline values: CDR1 KGHDR, CDR2 SFDVKD. The CDR3 length is 16 residues. In nucleotides, the CDR3 is TGTGCCACCAGTGACTGGGGCGGGGGGGACAAAAACATTCAGTACTTC. Translated, it gives CATSDWGGGDKNIQYF.

The rearrangement links TRBV27 to TRBJ1-6, with 8 bases matching TRBD1. Germline trimming cut 5 bases from V and 7 bases from J; bases unmatched to any gene: 10. The CDR3 contains 16 residues. Germline values: CDR1 MNHEY, CDR2 SMNVEV (reference sequence). The CDR3 DNA reads TGTGCCAGCAGTCTCAAAGGACAGGGTAACAATTCACCCCTCCACTTT. This codes for CASSLKGQGNNSPLHF.

V is TRBV19 and J is TRBJ2-7, with 8 bases matching TRBD1. CDR3 length: 14 residues. Trimming removed 8 bases from V and 5 bases from J; junction bases left unmatched: 11. CDR1 is LNHDA and CDR2 is SQIVND in the germline V gene (reference sequence). CDR3 sequence reads: CASAIRGPDDEQYF. CDR3 in DNA: TGTGCCAGTGCAATCAGGGGGCCCGACGACGAGCAGTACTTC.

CDR3 residues: CASSLLGTASTDTQYF. CDR3 DNA sequence: TGTGCCAGCAGTTTATTAGGGACAGCTAGCACAGATACGCAGTATTTT. The chain combines TRBV28 with TRBJ2-3; TRBD1 agrees at 7 bases. The V segment lost 1 base and the J segment 0 bases; nucleotides outside the gene matches: 4. The CDR3 extends over 16 amino acids. CDR1 and CDR2 (germline): MDHEN, SYDVKM. The full variable domain, in which reference TRBV28 and TRBJ2-3 provide the parts outside the CDR3, is DVKVTQSSRYLVKRTGEKVFLECVQDMDHENMFWYRQDPGLGLRLIYFSYDVKMKEKGDIPEGYSVSREKKERFSLILESASTNQTSMYLCASSLLGTASTDTQYFGPGTRLTVL.

V gene TRBV7-8 combines with J gene TRBJ2-7, with 11 bases aligning to TRBD2. Trimming removed 4 bases from V and 0 bases from J; junction bases left unmatched: 14. The CDR3 covers 19 residues. CDR1 is SGHVS and CDR2 is FQNEAQ in the germline V gene. The CDR3 loop reads CASSSRALTSGGNSYEQYF. The CDR3 DNA reads as TGTGCCAGCAGCTCACGGGCCCTAACTAGCGGGGGTAACTCCTACGAGCAGTACTTC.

Only one count was recorded for this clone. V gene TRBV6-1 combines with J gene TRBJ1-3; D remains unclear. CDR1 and CDR2 from the germline V gene are MNHNS and SASEGT. The CDR3 extends over 18 amino acids. V lost 4 bases and J 4 bases, leaving 23 bases between the germline ends. In DNA form, the CDR3 reads TGTGCCAGCAGTGTCGCGGTCTCCCCACTTTTTTCAGGAAACACCATATATTTT. It yields the protein CASSVAVSPLFSGNTIYF.

This clone was found a few times. The chain uses TRBV28 and TRBJ1-5; tentatively, D is TRBD1 (6 bases). The CDR3 is 16 residues long. V was trimmed by 8 bases and J by 4 bases, leaving 21 bases between them. Germline lookup yields CDR1 MDHEN and CDR2 SYDVKM. The CDR3 region has the DNA TGTGCCAGCTCCTCGAGTTCGGGGGGCATTAATCAGCCCCAGCATTTT. Its protein is CASSSSSGGINQPQHF.

The chain is built from TRBV6-5 and TRBJ2-7, with D possibly matching TRBD1 (7 bases). CDR1 and CDR2 from the germline V gene are MNHEY and SVGAGI. CDR3 length: 14 amino acids. Trimming took 10 bases from V and 6 from J, leaving 22 bases between them. The CDR3 region has the DNA TGTGCCATCAACCGCCAGCAGGGGGGCCGCGAGCAGTACTTC. Protein sequence: CAINRQQGGREQYF.

The chain recombines TRBV6-5 with TRBJ2-5; TRBD2 matches at 9 bases. V dropped 7 bases and J dropped 1; count of bases not matched to a gene: 4. This CDR3 is built from 14 residues. Germline V lookup: CDR1 MNHEY, CDR2 SVGAGI. CDR3 DNA sequence: TGTGCCAGCAAGGCGGGGGGGGCCCAAGAGACCCAGTACTTC. Its translation is CASKAGGAQETQYF.

The chain links TRBV27 to TRBJ2-6, with TRBD1 identical over 9 bases. Germline CDR1 reads MNHEY; CDR2 reads SMNVEV (reference sequence). The CDR3 length is 17 residues. Trimming cost V 2 bases and J 1 base; bases outside gene matches: 3. The chain's CDR3 is CASSLNRGQSGANVLTF. The CDR3 bases are TGTGCCAGCAGTTTAAACAGGGGGCAATCTGGGGCCAACGTCCTGACTTTC.

This clone was observed a handful of times. In the same sample, other DNA sequences code for this CDR3. V is TRBV9 and J is TRBJ1-2, with TRBD1 matching 9 bases. The CDR3 runs 13 residues. J was trimmed by 8 bases and V by 4 bases; bases with no gene match: 6. Germline V gene lookup returns CDR1 SGDLS and CDR2 YYNGEE. The CDR3 DNA follows: TGTGCCAGCAGCCCACGGACAGGGGACGGCTACACCTTC. Encoded protein: CASSPRTGDGYTF.

The chain has TRBV18 and TRBJ1-1, with D uncertain. This CDR3 spans 13 amino acids. CDR1 is KGHSH and CDR2 is LQKENI in the germline V gene. Trimming removed 3 bases at V and 3 bases at J, with 8 bases between. Here the CDR3 DNA reads TGTGCCAGCTCACCCCTGGGAGACACTGAAGCTTTCTTT. This sequence encodes CASSPLGDTEAFF.

This clone was picked up a small number of times. The chain is built from TRBV19 and TRBJ1-1, with TRBD1 matching over 8 bases. Germline trimming cut 7 bases from V and 6 bases from J; bases unmatched to any gene: 10. The CDR3 extends over 14 amino acids. Germline lookup yields CDR1 LNHDA and CDR2 SQIVND (reference sequence). The CDR3: CASNGQGAGSEAFF. In DNA, the CDR3 is TGTGCCAGTAATGGGCAGGGGGCTGGATCTGAAGCTTTCTTT.

The J gene is TRBJ2-7, the V gene TRBV6-5; D may be TRBD1 (6 bases). In germline, CDR1 is MNHEY, CDR2 SVGAGI. Trimming took 2 bases from V and 2 from J, leaving 10 bases between them. This CDR3 contains 14 residues. The CDR3: CASSYTTGPYEQYF. In DNA, the CDR3 is TGTGCCAGCAGTTACACGACAGGTCCCTACGAGCAGTACTTC.

The gene calls are TRBV4-1 and TRBJ1-1; perhaps TRBD1 as D (6 bases). The CDR3 spans 13 residues. Germline V gives CDR1 MGHRA, CDR2 YSYEKL. V lost 1 base and J lost 11, with 14 bases in between. CDR3 nucleotides: TGCGCCAGCAGCCAAGGCAGAGGGGGGGAGGCTTTCTTT. Encoded protein: CASSQGRGGEAFF.

The chain is built from TRBV6-5 and TRBJ1-3; 8 positions agree with TRBD1. J was trimmed by 0 bases and V by 4 bases; bases with no gene match: 5. Germline loops: CDR1 MNHEY, CDR2 SVGAGI. This CDR3 has 16 residues. CDR3 amino acids: CASSSGGEHSGNTIYF. As DNA, the CDR3 is TGTGCCAGCAGTTCAGGGGGCGAACACTCTGGAAACACCATATATTTT.

This chain joins TRBV7-2 and TRBJ1-6, with no clear D. Looked up from germline, CDR1 is SGHTA and CDR2 is FQGNSA. The CDR3 spans 12 residues. Trimming took off 5 bases at V and 7 bases at J, with 6 bases between the two ends. The CDR3 region is CASSEQNSPLHF. The CDR3 region has the DNA TGTGCCAGCAGCGAACAAAATTCACCCCTCCACTTT. The full variable domain, in which reference TRBV7-2 and TRBJ1-6 provide the parts outside the CDR3, is GAGVSQSPSNKVTEKGKDVELRCDPISGHTALYWYRQSLGQGLEFLIYFQGNSAPDKSGLPSDRFSAERTGGSVSTLTIQRTQQEDSAVYLCASSEQNSPLHFGNGTRLTVT.

The chain carries TRBV30 and TRBJ1-5, with no clear D. Germline V lookup: CDR1 GTSNPN, CDR2 SVGIG (reference sequence). The CDR3 loop spans 14 amino acids. The V gene lost 0 bases and the J gene lost 6 bases, with 12 bases spanning the gap. The CDR3 DNA sequence: TGTGCCTGGAGTGTAGAGGCCCGGGGTCAGCCCCAGCATTTT. The encoded protein is CAWSVEARGQPQHF.

This chain uses TRBV20-1 with TRBJ2-1; 7 bases fit TRBD2. The CDR3 totals 11 residues. With V trimmed by 6 bases and J by 7 bases, 3 bases remained unmatched. CDR1 DFQATT and CDR2 SNEGSKA come from the germline V gene (reference sequence). DNA for the CDR3: TGCAGTGCCCCCGGGAGGAATGAGCAGTTCTTC. Translation gives CSAPGRNEQFF.

V is TRBV6-5 and J is TRBJ2-7; D perhaps matches TRBD1 (6 bases). Trimming pared 8 bases from V and 2 bases from J, leaving 13 bases between. The CDR3 has 13 residues. Germline V gene lookup returns CDR1 MNHEY and CDR2 SVGAGI. The CDR3 spells CASGGVSTYEQYF. The CDR3, as DNA: TGTGCCAGCGGGGGCGTATCTACCTACGAGCAGTACTTC.